This T cell receptor (beta chain) came from a study of blood T cell repertoires in COVID-19. The assay was immunoSEQ multiplex PCR, and TCRdb's table has in-frame clones only and misses some. The sample carries more than 300,000 clones, 88% recorded once. The CDR3 is 14 amino acids. In germline, CDR1 is MNHNY, CDR2 SVGAGI (reference sequence). V was clipped by 0 bases and J by 5 bases, with 9 bases between them. Sequenced: peripheral blood. This TCR was sampled from a woman in her seventies with COVID-19, enrolled during active disease. The chain recombines TRBV6-6 with TRBJ2-3; possible D gene TRBD1, 5 bases. In DNA form, the CDR3 reads TGTGCCAGCAGTTACTCAGGGGCAGGAGATACGCAGTATTTT. Translated: CASSYSGAGDTQYF.